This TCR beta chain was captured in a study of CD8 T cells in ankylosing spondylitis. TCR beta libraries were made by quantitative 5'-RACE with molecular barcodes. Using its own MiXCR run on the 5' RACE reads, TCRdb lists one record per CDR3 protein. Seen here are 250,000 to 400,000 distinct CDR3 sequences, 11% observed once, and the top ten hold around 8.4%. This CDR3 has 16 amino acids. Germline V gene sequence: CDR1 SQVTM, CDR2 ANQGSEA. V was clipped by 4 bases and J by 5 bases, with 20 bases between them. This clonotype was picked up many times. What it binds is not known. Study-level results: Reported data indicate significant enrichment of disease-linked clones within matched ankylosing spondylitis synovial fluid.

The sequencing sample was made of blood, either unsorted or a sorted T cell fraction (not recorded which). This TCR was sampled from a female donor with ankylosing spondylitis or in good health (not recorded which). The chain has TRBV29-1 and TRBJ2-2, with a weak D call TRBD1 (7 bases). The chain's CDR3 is CSVAHRRGQGTGELFF. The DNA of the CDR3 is TGCAGCGTTGCCCATAGGAGGGGGCAGGGAACCGGGGAGCTGTTTTTT.